The 22 T cell receptor beta chains below come from one sample, sequenced in a study of blood T cell repertoires in COVID-19. Libraries were prepared by immunoSEQ multiplex PCR; TCRdb keeps only in-frame clonotypes and omits some of them. This sample has a few hundred thousand clones, with 86% found just once. The sample was peripheral blood. Receptor source: a man in his forties who had recovered from COVID-19.

The chain couples TRBV15 to TRBJ2-1, with D possibly matching TRBD1 (6 bases). This CDR3 is built from 15 residues. Germline CDR1 reads LNHNV; CDR2 reads YYDKDF (reference sequence). With 1 base removed from V and 7 bases from J, the gap between germline ends came to 14 bases. The CDR3: CATSRVIGGLNEQFF. CDR3 bases: TGTGCCACCAGCAGAGTAATAGGGGGTTTGAATGAGCAGTTCTTC. Variable domain in full (rest from reference TRBV15 and TRBJ2-1): DAMVIQNPRYQVTQFGKPVTLSCSQTLNHNVMYWYQQKSSQAPKLLFHYYDKDFNNEADTPDNFQSRRPNTSFCFLDIRSPGLGDTAMYLCATSRVIGGLNEQFFGPGTRLTVL.

This chain joins TRBV10-1 and TRBJ2-7; D remains ambiguous. The germline CDR1 and CDR2 sequences are WNHNN and SYGVQD (reference sequence). This CDR3 has 13 amino acids. Trimming took off 0 bases at V and 1 base at J, with 4 bases between the two ends. The CDR3 reads CASSESASYEQYF. CDR3 DNA sequence: TGCGCCAGCAGTGAGTCGGCATCCTACGAGCAGTACTTC.

This chain connects TRBV25-1 to TRBJ2-1; 8 bases map to TRBD2. Trimming at V came to 9 bases and at J to 6 bases, leaving 7 bases not matched to a gene. From germline, CDR1 is MGHDK and CDR2 SYGVNS. The CDR3 contains 13 residues. This CDR3 reads CASREGGVNEQFF. The CDR3 DNA reads as TGTGCCAGTCGGGAGGGAGGGGTCAATGAGCAGTTCTTC.

V and J are TRBV25-1 and TRBJ2-3; D may be TRBD1 (5 bases). Germline V gene lookup returns CDR1 MGHDK and CDR2 SYGVNS. With 1 base removed from V and 3 bases from J, the gap between germline ends came to 11 bases. The CDR3 length is 15 residues. The CDR3 loop reads CASSEWGRETDTQYF. CDR3 sequence (DNA): TGTGCCAGCAGTGAATGGGGCAGGGAAACAGATACGCAGTATTTT.

This chain connects TRBV29-1 to TRBJ1-3; TRBD1 aligns across 7 bases. V trimming: 4 bases; J trimming: 0 bases; junction bases outside the gene matches: 3. Germline V gives CDR1 SQVTM, CDR2 ANQGSEA. This CDR3 has 14 amino acids. The CDR3 nucleotides read TGCAGCGTTGTGGGACAGACCTCTGGAAACACCATATATTTT. It is translated as CSVVGQTSGNTIYF. The whole variable domain, filled in from reference TRBV29-1 and TRBJ1-3, reads SAVISQKPSRDICQRGTSLTIQCQVDSQVTMMFWYRQQPGQSLTLIATANQGSEATYESGFVIDKFPISRPNLTFSTLTVSNMSPEDSSIYLCSVVGQTSGNTIYFGEGSWLTVV.

The rearrangement uses TRBV6-2 or TRBV6-3 and TRBJ2-5; tentatively, D is TRBD2 (6 bases). This CDR3 has 16 residues. Trimming removed 2 bases from V and 1 base from J, with 14 bases in between. Per germline, CDR1 MNHEY and CDR2 SVGEGT. DNA of the CDR3: TGTGCCAGCAGTTACGGTCGCGGGGCTACCCAAGAGACCCAGTACTTC. This translates into CASSYGRGATQETQYF.

The chain joins TRBV2 to TRBJ1-2; D unclear. The germline CDR1 and CDR2 sequences are SNHLY and FYNNEI. Deletions cut 8 bases from V and 4 bases from J, with 11 bases between. There are 12 residues in the CDR3. In nucleotides, the CDR3 is TGTGCCAGCCTGGTGGCTCCCTATGGCTACACCTTC. Protein: CASLVAPYGYTF.

This clone was observed a few times. V is TRBV7-2 and J is TRBJ2-1; tentatively, D is TRBD1 (7 bases). Deletions cut 4 bases from V and 1 base from J, with 8 bases between. The CDR3 is made up of 14 amino acids. The germline V gene encodes CDR1 SGHTA and CDR2 FQGNSA. This chain's CDR3 is CASSSGGSYNEQFF. CDR3 nucleotides: TGTGCCAGCAGCTCAGGGGGGTCCTACAATGAGCAGTTCTTC. The full variable domain, with the rest looked up from reference TRBV7-2 and TRBJ2-1, is GAGVSQSPSNKVTEKGKDVELRCDPISGHTALYWYRQSLGQGLEFLIYFQGNSAPDKSGLPSDRFSAERTGGSVSTLTIQRTQQEDSAVYLCASSSGGSYNEQFFGPGTRLTVL.

This rearrangement joins TRBV2 to TRBJ2-4; no firm D call. CDR3 length: 13 amino acids. The germline V gene has CDR1 SNHLY and CDR2 FYNNEI. With 2 bases removed from V and 0 bases from J, the gap between germline ends came to 2 bases. Here the CDR3 reads CASSELAKNIQYF. The DNA of the CDR3 is TGTGCCAGCAGTGAACTAGCCAAAAACATTCAGTACTTC.

The genes are TRBV7-2 and TRBJ2-3; 10 nucleotides agree with TRBD2. From germline, CDR1 is SGHTA and CDR2 FQGNSA. Trimming removed 3 bases from V and 1 base from J; junction bases left unmatched: 10. CDR3 size: 18 residues. The CDR3 spells CASSFRGSGRHGTDTQYF. The CDR3 region has the DNA TGTGCCAGCAGCTTCCGCGGTAGCGGGAGGCACGGCACAGATACGCAGTATTTT.

The chain carries TRBV9 and TRBJ2-1, with 9 bases identical to TRBD2. The CDR3 contains 16 residues. Germline CDR1 is SGDLS and CDR2 is YYNGEE. Germline trimming cut 0 bases from V and 7 bases from J; bases unmatched to any gene: 8. CDR3 nucleotide sequence: TGTGCCAGCAGCGTAGCTGGAGTAGCGGGAGTTAATGAGCAGTTCTTC. This encodes CASSVAGVAGVNEQFF.

This chain joins TRBV19 and TRBJ1-5; no firm D call. Germline lookup yields CDR1 LNHDA and CDR2 SQIVND (reference sequence). The CDR3 runs to 16 residues. Trimming took off 5 bases at V and 0 bases at J, with 14 bases between the two ends. CDR3: CASSQNERVSNQPQHF. The DNA for the CDR3 is TGTGCCAGTAGTCAAAACGAGAGGGTTAGCAATCAGCCCCAGCATTTT.

V and J are TRBV29-1 and TRBJ2-3; 14 bases are shared with TRBD2. V was pared by 6 bases and J by 2 bases, with 7 bases of the junction left unmatched. CDR3 length equals 16 residues. Per germline, CDR1 SQVTM and CDR2 ANQGSEA. CDR3 bases: TGCAGCGTATCCGGGACTAGCGGGGGCCCCACAGATACGCAGTATTTT. This gives the protein CSVSGTSGGPTDTQYF.

The V gene is TRBV5-8, the J gene TRBJ1-6; D might be TRBD1 (6 bases). The CDR3 contains 17 residues. Trimming shortened V by 2 bases and J by 0 bases, and 12 bases separated the two germline ends. Germline lookup yields CDR1 SGHTS and CDR2 YDEGEE. DNA of the CDR3: TGTGCCAGCAGCTTCGATCAGGGGAGCTCCTATAATTCACCCCTCCACTTT. Translated: CASSFDQGSSYNSPLHF.

The chain couples TRBV19 to TRBJ2-3, with D unclear. The CDR3 runs to 16 residues. Per the germline V gene, CDR1 is LNHDA and CDR2 is SQIVND (reference sequence). The V end was cut by 3 bases, the J end by 2 bases, with 15 bases between. CDR3: CASSILPSGTTDTQYF. As DNA, the CDR3 is TGTGCCAGTAGTATCCTCCCTAGTGGTACCACAGATACGCAGTATTTT.

The chain recombines TRBV5-1 with TRBJ2-4, with 8 bases matching TRBD2. Germline V gene lookup returns CDR1 SGHRS and CDR2 YFSETQ. CDR3 length: 16 residues. With 0 bases clipped from V and 3 bases from J, the junction kept 5 bases outside the gene matches. CDR3 sequence: CASSLVAGGGKNIQYF. CDR3 DNA: TGCGCCAGCAGCTTGGTGGCGGGGGGCGGCAAAAACATTCAGTACTTC. Drawing the rest from reference TRBV5-1 and TRBJ2-4, the complete variable domain is KAGVTQTPRYLIKTRGQQVTLSCSPISGHRSVSWYQQTPGQGLQFLFEYFSETQRNKGNFPGRFSGRQFSNSRSEMNVSTLELGDSALYLCASSLVAGGGKNIQYFGAGTRLSVL.

The V gene is TRBV6-5, the J gene TRBJ1-5; unclear D gene. Trimming pared 5 bases from V and 9 bases from J, leaving 14 bases between. The CDR3 runs 13 residues. CDR1 is MNHEY and CDR2 is SVGAGI in the germline V gene. As DNA, the CDR3 is TGTGCCAGCAGTCCCACTAGGCAAGGGCCCCAGCATTTT. This encodes CASSPTRQGPQHF.

This chain links TRBV11-2 with TRBJ2-3; TRBD2 matches at 8 bases. Unmatched junction bases numbered 10, after V lost 1 base and J lost 1 base. There are 18 residues in the CDR3. Germline assignment: CDR1 SGHAT and CDR2 FQNNGV. The CDR3 DNA is TGTGCCAGCAGCTTAGGCGGGGGGCGCCCTTTACGCACAGATACGCAGTATTTT. As protein: CASSLGGGRPLRTDTQYF.

This clone was seen only once. This sequence joins TRBV4-3 and TRBJ2-2; TRBD2 might be the D (7 bases). With 0 bases removed from V and 5 bases from J, the gap between germline ends came to 16 bases. The CDR3 totals 17 residues. CDR1 is LGHNA and CDR2 is YSLEER in the germline V gene. The CDR3 nucleotides are TGCGCCAGCAGCCAAGATCAAGGGGGGGCCGCGACCGGGGAGCTGTTTTTT. This codes for CASSQDQGGAATGELFF.

The chain uses TRBV5-6 and TRBJ2-1, with 8 bases matching TRBD2. The CDR3 sequence is 14 residues long. Germline CDR1 SGHDT, CDR2 YYEEEE. With 6 bases clipped from V and 8 bases from J, the junction kept 10 bases outside the gene matches. The DNA for the CDR3 is TGTGCCAGCATCGATCGGACTAGCATCCATGAGCAGTTCTTC. Translating it yields CASIDRTSIHEQFF.

CDR3 amino acids: CASSPGLSGNTIYF. In nucleotides, the CDR3 is TGTGCCAGCAGCCCAGGGTTATCTGGAAACACCATATATTTT. This rearrangement joins TRBV5-6 to TRBJ1-3; the D gene is possibly TRBD1 (5 bases). Trimming pared 4 bases from V and 1 base from J, leaving 9 bases between. The CDR3 extends over 14 amino acids. The germline V gene encodes CDR1 SGHDT and CDR2 YYEEEE.

V gene TRBV24-1 combines with J gene TRBJ1-2; the D gene is possibly TRBD1 (6 bases). The CDR3 is made up of 19 amino acids. Per the germline V gene, CDR1 is KGHDR and CDR2 is SFDVKD. V was trimmed by 7 bases and J by 6 bases, leaving 32 bases between them. CDR3 amino acids: CATRHLGPGALHKWDGYTF. The CDR3 DNA reads as TGTGCCACCAGACATCTGGGTCCAGGGGCTCTCCACAAATGGGATGGCTACACCTTC.